Below are 15 T cell receptor beta chains sequenced from a single sample in a study of identical twins. Using its own MiXCR run on the 5' RACE reads, TCRdb lists one record per CDR3 protein. The data show 570,000 or so distinct CDR3 sequences, over 8.5% seen once. The same specimen was also included in a second study, on yellow fever vaccine responses in identical twins.

The sample comprised PBMCs. All receptors come from a woman in her late teens or twenties in good health.

This clonotype was seen at least ten times. The rearrangement links TRBV5-6 to TRBJ2-7; 8 bases align to TRBD1. J gave up 4 bases and V 4 bases, and 10 bases lay outside the gene matches. CDR1 and CDR2 from the germline V gene are SGHDT and YYEEEE. This CDR3 is 15 amino acids long. The CDR3 nucleotides read TGTGCCAGCAGCGGGTGGACAGGGTCCGTATACGAGCAGTACTTC. Translation: CASSGWTGSVYEQYF.

The chain joins TRBV11-2 to TRBJ2-1; D might be TRBD1 (6 bases). The V end lost 5 bases, the J end lost 0 bases, and 20 bases lay between the germline ends. The germline gives CDR1 SGHAT, CDR2 FQNNGV. This CDR3 is 18 amino acids long. DNA for the CDR3: TGTGCCAGCAGCCAGGAAAGGACAGCCTTTAGCTCCTACAATGAGCAGTTCTTC. Its protein product is CASSQERTAFSSYNEQFF.

In this sample, this clonotype turned up a few times. The chain joins TRBV5-1 to TRBJ1-1; no clear D gene. The ends were cut back, 1 base at V and 1 base at J, with 5 bases in the middle. Germline CDR1 and CDR2: SGHRS and YFSETQ. This CDR3 is 13 amino acids long. CDR3 amino acids: CASSLSPNTEAFF. CDR3 in DNA: TGCGCCAGCAGCTTGAGTCCGAACACTGAAGCTTTCTTT. Filled out from reference TRBV5-1 and TRBJ1-1, the complete variable domain reads KAGVTQTPRYLIKTRGQQVTLSCSPISGHRSVSWYQQTPGQGLQFLFEYFSETQRNKGNFPGRFSGRQFSNSRSEMNVSTLELGDSALYLCASSLSPNTEAFFGQGTRLTVV.

This chain connects TRBV12-3 or TRBV12-4 to TRBJ1-1; no reliable D call. The CDR3 loop spans 14 amino acids. V lost 2 bases, J lost 4 bases, and 11 bases lay in between. The CDR3 sequence: CASSLPVDGTEAFF. CDR3 nucleotides: TGTGCCAGCAGTTTACCAGTTGATGGCACTGAAGCTTTCTTT.

This clonotype occurred a few times. The rearrangement links TRBV29-1 to TRBJ1-1, with no clear D. The CDR3 has 12 amino acids. CDR1 and CDR2 from the germline V gene are SQVTM and ANQGSEA. V was cut by 5 bases and J by 2 bases, with 9 bases left in between. CDR3 in DNA: TGCAGCGTTCTTCCAGGCAACACTGAAGCTTTCTTT. As protein: CSVLPGNTEAFF. Looking up the rest from reference TRBV29-1 and TRBJ1-1 gives the full variable domain: SAVISQKPSRDICQRGTSLTIQCQVDSQVTMMFWYRQQPGQSLTLIATANQGSEATYESGFVIDKFPISRPNLTFSTLTVSNMSPEDSSIYLCSVLPGNTEAFFGQGTRLTVV.

This clonotype was seen a handful of times. The chain combines TRBV12-3 or TRBV12-4 with TRBJ2-4; 7 positions agree with TRBD1. The CDR3 covers 15 residues. V shed 10 bases, J shed 3 bases, and the junction held 12 bases outside the gene matches. The CDR3 DNA reads as TGTGCCATCATGATCCGGGACAGCCGCAAAAACATTCAGTACTTC. Protein: CAIMIRDSRKNIQYF.

CDR3 loop: CASSLGGEAYEQYF. CDR3 bases: TGTGCCAGCAGTTTGGGGGGAGAGGCCTACGAGCAGTACTTC. The chain employs TRBV28 and TRBJ2-7; tentatively, D is TRBD2 (6 bases). CDR3 size: 14 residues. Germline-derived CDR1 and CDR2 are MDHEN and SYDVKM. The ends were cut back, 3 bases at V and 2 bases at J, with 11 bases in the middle.

V and J are TRBV20-1 and TRBJ2-1; 8 bases match TRBD2. The CDR3 loop spans 15 amino acids. Germline V gene data show CDR1 as DFQATT and CDR2 as SNEGSKA (reference sequence). Losses at the gene ends were 5 bases for V and 3 bases for J; bases not matched to a gene: 9. In DNA form, the CDR3 reads TGCAGTGCTCTCCTCGCGGGAGGACTCTACAATGAGCAGTTCTTC. This gives the protein CSALLAGGLYNEQFF.

The rearrangement joins TRBV7-9 to TRBJ2-7, with TRBD2 matching over 10 bases. Unmatched junction bases numbered 12, after V lost 3 bases and J lost 7 bases. CDR1 and CDR2 from the germline V gene are SEHNR and FQNEAQ (reference sequence). There are 16 residues in the CDR3. In DNA form, the CDR3 reads TGTGCCAGCAGCTTGGCGAGCGGGAGGGCCTGGGAAGAGCAGTACTTC. Its translation is CASSLASGRAWEEQYF.

This clonotype was detected many times. The rearrangement links TRBV5-1 to TRBJ2-7; TRBD1 matches at 7 bases. The CDR3 is 15 amino acids. The trim removed 6 bases at V and 2 bases at J, leaving 11 bases unmatched. The germline V gene has CDR1 SGHRS and CDR2 YFSETQ. This chain's CDR3 is CASKKTGALPYEQYF. CDR3 nucleotide sequence: TGCGCCAGCAAAAAAACAGGGGCCCTCCCCTACGAGCAGTACTTC.

Ten or more counts support this clonotype. This chain uses TRBV20-1 with TRBJ2-7, with 9 bases aligning to TRBD1. The V segment lost 1 base and the J segment 2 bases; nucleotides outside the gene matches: 6. Germline CDR1 and CDR2: DFQATT and SNEGSKA (reference sequence). The CDR3 totals 15 residues. CDR3 DNA: TGCAGTGCTAGAGGGGACAGGGAACTTCCCTACGAGCAGTACTTC. Its protein product is CSARGDRELPYEQYF.

The CDR3 loop reads CASGTSSDTQYF. CDR3 coding DNA: TGTGCCTCCGGGACTAGCTCAGATACGCAGTATTTT. The chain employs TRBV6-2 or TRBV6-3 and TRBJ2-3; TRBD2 aligns across 9 bases. The CDR3 is 12 residues long. The germline V gene encodes CDR1 MNHEY and CDR2 SVGEGT. V lost 11 bases and J lost 4; bases outside the gene matches: 4.

This clonotype occurred a few times. V usage is TRBV2 and J usage is TRBJ2-2, with 7 bases identical to TRBD1. Trimming took 8 bases from V and 6 from J; bases not matched to a gene: 9. This CDR3 is 14 amino acids long. Germline CDR1 and CDR2: SNHLY and FYNNEI. CDR3 residues: CASGRQGLAGELFF. The CDR3 DNA sequence: TGTGCCAGCGGCAGACAGGGCCTCGCCGGGGAGCTGTTTTTT.

The rearrangement links TRBV12-3 or TRBV12-4 to TRBJ1-1, with D unresolved. V was cut by 5 bases and J by 1 base, with 8 bases left in between. The CDR3 consists of 13 residues. For the CDR3, the DNA is TGTGCCAGCAGTCCACCCAAGAACACTGAAGCTTTCTTT. This gives the protein CASSPPKNTEAFF.

V is TRBV20-1 and J is TRBJ2-5; D gene uncertain. The germline V gene has CDR1 DFQATT and CDR2 SNEGSKA (reference sequence). The CDR3 has 15 amino acids. V was cut by 0 bases and J by 5 bases, with 16 bases left in between. In DNA, the CDR3 is TGCAGTGCTAGAGATGGATTTAGTCTGTGGGAGACCCAGTACTTC. Translating it yields CSARDGFSLWETQYF.